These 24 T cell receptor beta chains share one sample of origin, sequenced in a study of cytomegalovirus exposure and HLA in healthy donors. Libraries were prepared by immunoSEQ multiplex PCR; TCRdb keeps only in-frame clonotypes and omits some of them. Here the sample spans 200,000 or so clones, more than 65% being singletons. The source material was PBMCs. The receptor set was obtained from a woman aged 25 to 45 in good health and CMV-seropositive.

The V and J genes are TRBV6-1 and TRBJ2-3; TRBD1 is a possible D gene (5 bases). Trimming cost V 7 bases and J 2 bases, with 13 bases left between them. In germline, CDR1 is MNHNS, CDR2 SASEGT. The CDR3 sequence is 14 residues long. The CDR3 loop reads CASTTSGITDTQYF. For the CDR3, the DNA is TGTGCCAGCACCACATCAGGGATCACAGATACGCAGTATTTT.

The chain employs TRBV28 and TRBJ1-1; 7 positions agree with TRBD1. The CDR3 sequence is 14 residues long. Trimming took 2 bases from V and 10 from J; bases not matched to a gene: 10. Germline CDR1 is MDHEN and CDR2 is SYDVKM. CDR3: CASSLPRTGGRAFF. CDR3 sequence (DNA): TGTGCCAGCAGTTTACCCCGGACAGGTGGAAGAGCTTTCTTT.

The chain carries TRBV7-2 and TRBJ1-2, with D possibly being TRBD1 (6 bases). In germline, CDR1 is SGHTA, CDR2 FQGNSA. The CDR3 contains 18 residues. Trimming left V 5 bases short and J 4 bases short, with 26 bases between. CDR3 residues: CASSQGLNPGAGTYGYTF. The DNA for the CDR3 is TGTGCCAGCAGCCAAGGGCTCAACCCAGGGGCAGGGACCTATGGCTACACCTTC.

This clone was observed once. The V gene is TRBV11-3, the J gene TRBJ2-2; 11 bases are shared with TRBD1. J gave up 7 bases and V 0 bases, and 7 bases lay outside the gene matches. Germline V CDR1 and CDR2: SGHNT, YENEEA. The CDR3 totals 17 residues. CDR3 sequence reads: CASSLDWTGGEVGELFF. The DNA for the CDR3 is TGTGCCAGCAGCTTAGATTGGACAGGGGGCGAAGTCGGGGAGCTGTTTTTT.

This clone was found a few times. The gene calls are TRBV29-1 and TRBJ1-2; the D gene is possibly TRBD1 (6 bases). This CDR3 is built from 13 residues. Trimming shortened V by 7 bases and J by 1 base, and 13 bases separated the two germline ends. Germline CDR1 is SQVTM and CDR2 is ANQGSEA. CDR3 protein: CSALDSLNYGYTF. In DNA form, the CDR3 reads TGCAGCGCTCTGGACAGCCTTAACTATGGCTACACCTTC.

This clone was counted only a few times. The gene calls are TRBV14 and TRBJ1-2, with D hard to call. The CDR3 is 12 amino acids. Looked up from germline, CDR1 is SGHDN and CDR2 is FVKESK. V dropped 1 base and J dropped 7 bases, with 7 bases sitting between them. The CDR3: CASSQARVGYTF. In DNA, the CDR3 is TGTGCCAGCAGCCAAGCCCGGGTTGGCTACACCTTC.

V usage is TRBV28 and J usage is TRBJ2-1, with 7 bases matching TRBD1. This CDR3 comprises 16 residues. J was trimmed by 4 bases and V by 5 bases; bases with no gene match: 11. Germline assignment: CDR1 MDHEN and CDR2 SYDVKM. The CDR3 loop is CASSPRHRGQYNEQFF. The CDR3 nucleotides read TGTGCCAGCAGTCCCCGGCATAGGGGACAGTACAATGAGCAGTTCTTC.

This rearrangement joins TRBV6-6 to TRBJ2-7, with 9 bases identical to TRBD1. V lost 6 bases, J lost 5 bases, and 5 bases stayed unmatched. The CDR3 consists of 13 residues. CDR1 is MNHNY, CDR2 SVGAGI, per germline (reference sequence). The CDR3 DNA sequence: TGTGCCAGCAGCCAGGACAGGGGTCACGAGCAGTACTTC. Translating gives CASSQDRGHEQYF.

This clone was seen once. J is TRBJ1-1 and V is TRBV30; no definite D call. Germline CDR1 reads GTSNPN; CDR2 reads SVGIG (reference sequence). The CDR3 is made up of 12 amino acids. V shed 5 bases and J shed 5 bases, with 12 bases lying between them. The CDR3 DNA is TGTGCCTGGTCGATGGGCTGGACTGAAGCTTTCTTT. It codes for CAWSMGWTEAFF.

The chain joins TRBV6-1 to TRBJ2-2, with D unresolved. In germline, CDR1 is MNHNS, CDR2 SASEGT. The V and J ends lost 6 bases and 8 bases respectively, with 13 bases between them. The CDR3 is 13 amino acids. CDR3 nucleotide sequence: TGTGCCAGCAGGGCTTTTTCTTCTGGGGAGCTGTTTTTT. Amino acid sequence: CASRAFSSGELFF.

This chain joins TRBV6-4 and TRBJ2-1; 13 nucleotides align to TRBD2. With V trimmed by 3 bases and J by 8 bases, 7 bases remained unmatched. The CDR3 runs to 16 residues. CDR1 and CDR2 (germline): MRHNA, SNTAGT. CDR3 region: CASSETSGRVIDEQFF. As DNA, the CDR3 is TGTGCCAGCAGTGAAACTAGCGGGAGGGTAATAGATGAGCAGTTCTTC.

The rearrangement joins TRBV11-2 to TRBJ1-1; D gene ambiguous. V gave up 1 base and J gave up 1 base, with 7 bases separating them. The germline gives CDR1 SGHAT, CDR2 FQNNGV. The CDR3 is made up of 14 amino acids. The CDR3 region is CASSLAPGNTEAFF. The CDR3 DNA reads TGTGCCAGCAGCTTAGCCCCGGGGAACACTGAAGCTTTCTTT.

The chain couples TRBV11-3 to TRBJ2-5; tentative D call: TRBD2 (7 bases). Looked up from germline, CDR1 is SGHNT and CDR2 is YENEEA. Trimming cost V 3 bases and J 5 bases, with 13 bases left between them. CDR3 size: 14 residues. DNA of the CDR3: TGTGCCAGCAGCTTGGGGGGGCTCGATGAGACCCAGTACTTC. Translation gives CASSLGGLDETQYF.

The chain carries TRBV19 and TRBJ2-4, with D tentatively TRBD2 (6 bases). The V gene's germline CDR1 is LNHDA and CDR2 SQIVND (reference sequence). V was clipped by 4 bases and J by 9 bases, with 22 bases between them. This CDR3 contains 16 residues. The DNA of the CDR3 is TGTGCCAGTAGTACGGCCCCCGGGTGGGGGGTAACCATTCAGTACTTC. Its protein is CASSTAPGWGVTIQYF.

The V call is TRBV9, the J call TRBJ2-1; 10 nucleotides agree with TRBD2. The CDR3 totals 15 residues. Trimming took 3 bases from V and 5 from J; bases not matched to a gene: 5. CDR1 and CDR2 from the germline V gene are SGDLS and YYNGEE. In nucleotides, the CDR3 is TGTGCCAGCAGCGCTACGGGACTAGCGAACAATGAGCAGTTCTTC. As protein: CASSATGLANNEQFF.

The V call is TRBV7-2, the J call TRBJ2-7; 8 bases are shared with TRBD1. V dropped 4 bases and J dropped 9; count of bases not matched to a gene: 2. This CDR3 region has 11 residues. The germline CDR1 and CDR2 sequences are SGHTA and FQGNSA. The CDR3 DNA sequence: TGTGCCAGCAGCTCCACAGGGGGGCAGTACTTC. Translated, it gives CASSSTGGQYF.

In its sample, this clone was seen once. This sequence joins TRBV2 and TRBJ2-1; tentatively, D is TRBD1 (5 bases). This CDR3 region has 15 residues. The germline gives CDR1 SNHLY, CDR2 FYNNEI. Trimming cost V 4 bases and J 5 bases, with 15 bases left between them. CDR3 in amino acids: CASSGAGHINNEQFF. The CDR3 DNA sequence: TGTGCCAGCAGTGGGGCAGGGCATATCAACAATGAGCAGTTCTTC.

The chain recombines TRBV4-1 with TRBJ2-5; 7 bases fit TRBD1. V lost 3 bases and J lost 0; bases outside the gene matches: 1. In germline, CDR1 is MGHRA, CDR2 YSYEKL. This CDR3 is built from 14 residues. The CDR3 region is CASSQGQYQETQYF. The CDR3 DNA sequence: TGCGCCAGCAGCCAGGGACAGTACCAAGAGACCCAGTACTTC.

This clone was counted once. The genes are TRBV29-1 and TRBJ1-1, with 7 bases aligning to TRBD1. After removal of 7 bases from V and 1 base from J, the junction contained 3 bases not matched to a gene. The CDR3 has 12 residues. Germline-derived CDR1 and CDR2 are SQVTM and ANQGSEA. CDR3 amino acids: CSARTGNTEAFF. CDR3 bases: TGCAGCGCAAGGACAGGGAACACTGAAGCTTTCTTT.

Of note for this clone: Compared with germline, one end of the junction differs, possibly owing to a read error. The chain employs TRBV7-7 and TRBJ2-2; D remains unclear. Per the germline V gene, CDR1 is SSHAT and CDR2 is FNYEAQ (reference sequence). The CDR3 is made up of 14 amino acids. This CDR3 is CASSLEELAGELFF. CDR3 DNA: TGTGCTAGCAGCTTAGAAGAGTTGGCCGGGGAGCTGTTTTTT.

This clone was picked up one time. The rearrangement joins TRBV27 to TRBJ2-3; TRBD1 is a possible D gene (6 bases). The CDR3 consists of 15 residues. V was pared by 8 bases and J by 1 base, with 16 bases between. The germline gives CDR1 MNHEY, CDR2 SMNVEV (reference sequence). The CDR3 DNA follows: TGTGCCAGCTGTAGCAGGGGACAAGGCACAGATACGCAGTATTTT. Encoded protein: CASCSRGQGTDTQYF.

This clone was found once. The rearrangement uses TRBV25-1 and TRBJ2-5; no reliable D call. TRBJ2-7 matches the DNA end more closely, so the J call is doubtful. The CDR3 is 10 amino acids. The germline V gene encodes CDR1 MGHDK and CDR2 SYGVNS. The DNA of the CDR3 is TGTGCCAGCATGAGATACGAGCAGTACTTC. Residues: CASMRYEQYF.

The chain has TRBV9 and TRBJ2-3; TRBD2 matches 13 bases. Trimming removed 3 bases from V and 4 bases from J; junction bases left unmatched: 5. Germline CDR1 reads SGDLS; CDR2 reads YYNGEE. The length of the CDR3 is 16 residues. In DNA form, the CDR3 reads TGTGCCAGCAGCGGAGGACTAGCGGGAGTTTCAGATACGCAGTATTTT. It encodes CASSGGLAGVSDTQYF. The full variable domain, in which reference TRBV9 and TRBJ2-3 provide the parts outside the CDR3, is DSGVTQTPKHLITATGQRVTLRCSPRSGDLSVYWYQQSLDQGLQFLIQYYNGEERAKGNILERFSAQQFPDLHSELNLSSLELGDSALYFCASSGGLAGVSDTQYFGPGTRLTVL.

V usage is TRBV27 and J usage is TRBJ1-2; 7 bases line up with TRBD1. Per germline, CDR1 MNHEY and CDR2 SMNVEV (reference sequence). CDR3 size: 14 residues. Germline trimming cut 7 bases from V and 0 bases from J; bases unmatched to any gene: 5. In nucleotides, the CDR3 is TGTGCCAGCACCCGGACAGGAGCTAACTATGGCTACACCTTC. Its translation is CASTRTGANYGYTF.